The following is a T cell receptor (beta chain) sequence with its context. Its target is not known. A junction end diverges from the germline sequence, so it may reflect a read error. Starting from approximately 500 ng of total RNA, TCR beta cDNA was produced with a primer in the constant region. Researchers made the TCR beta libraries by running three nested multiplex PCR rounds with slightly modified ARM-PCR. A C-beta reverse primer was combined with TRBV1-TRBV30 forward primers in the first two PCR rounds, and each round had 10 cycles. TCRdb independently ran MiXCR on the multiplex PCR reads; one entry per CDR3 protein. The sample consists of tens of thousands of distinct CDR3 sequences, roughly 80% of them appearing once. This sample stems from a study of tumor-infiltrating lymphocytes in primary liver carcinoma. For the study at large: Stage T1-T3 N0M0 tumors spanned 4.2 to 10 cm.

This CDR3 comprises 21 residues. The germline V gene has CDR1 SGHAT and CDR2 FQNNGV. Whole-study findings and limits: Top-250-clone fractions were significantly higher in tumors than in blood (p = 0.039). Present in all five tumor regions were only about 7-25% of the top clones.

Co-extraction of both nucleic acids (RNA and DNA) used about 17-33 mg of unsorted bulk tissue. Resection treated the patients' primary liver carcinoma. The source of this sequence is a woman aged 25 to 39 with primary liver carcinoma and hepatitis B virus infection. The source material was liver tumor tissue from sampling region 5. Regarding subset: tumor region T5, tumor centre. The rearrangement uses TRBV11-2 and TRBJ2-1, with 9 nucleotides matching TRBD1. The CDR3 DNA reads TGTACCAGCAACTTAGAACAGGGGGCGAGGCGGGAGAGGGGGCAATACAATGAGCAGTTCTTC. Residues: CTSNLEQGARRERGQYNEQFF.